Below, 18 T cell receptor beta chains from the same sample are listed, as sequenced in a study of cytomegalovirus exposure and HLA in healthy donors. Use of 60 Vbeta and 13 Jbeta primers characterized the PCR. Method: immunoSEQ multiplex PCR; TCRdb's copy keeps in-frame clones and lacks some. The table has about 150,000 clones, more than 80% seen once. The source material was PBMCs. The source is a middle-aged woman in good health and CMV-seropositive.

The rearrangement uses TRBV4-3 and TRBJ2-3; TRBD2 matches 7 bases. This CDR3 region has 17 residues. The germline gives CDR1 LGHNA, CDR2 YSLEER. Trimming took 4 bases from V and 0 from J; bases not matched to a gene: 10. The CDR3 here is CASSLQVGGRSTDTQYF. CDR3 coding DNA: TGCGCCAGCAGCCTCCAGGTGGGCGGGAGAAGCACAGATACGCAGTATTTT.

J is TRBJ2-5 and V is TRBV5-1; tentatively, D is TRBD1 (6 bases). From germline, CDR1 is SGHRS and CDR2 YFSETQ. The CDR3 is made up of 14 amino acids. V was cut by 2 bases and J by 1 base, with 9 bases left in between. DNA for the CDR3: TGCGCCAGCAGCTTCCAGGGGTCCCAAGAGACCCAGTACTTC. Translated: CASSFQGSQETQYF. Supplemented by reference TRBV5-1 and TRBJ2-5, the full variable domain reads KAGVTQTPRYLIKTRGQQVTLSCSPISGHRSVSWYQQTPGQGLQFLFEYFSETQRNKGNFPGRFSGRQFSNSRSEMNVSTLELGDSALYLCASSFQGSQETQYFGPGTRLLVL.

The gene calls are TRBV28 and TRBJ2-5; the match to TRBD2 covers 7 bases. The DNA end is a closer match to TRBJ2-7, so the J assignment may be wrong. The V gene's germline CDR1 is MDHEN and CDR2 SYDVKM. The CDR3 sequence is 14 residues long. The CDR3 DNA follows: TGTGCCAGCAGTTTACCCGGGACTACCTACGAGCAGTACTTC. Its protein product is CASSLPGTTYEQYF.

The rearrangement uses TRBV6-1 and TRBJ2-3; 10 bases match TRBD1. Germline CDR1 MNHNS, CDR2 SASEGT. V shed 6 bases and J 4 bases; nucleotides not matched to a gene: 7. The CDR3 loop spans 15 amino acids. This chain's CDR3 is CASSPGTGDPDTQYF. The CDR3 nucleotides read TGTGCCAGCAGCCCCGGGACAGGGGACCCAGATACGCAGTATTTT.

Of note for this clone: The sample holds other DNA sequences that translate to the same CDR3. The V and J genes are TRBV27 and TRBJ1-1, with TRBD1 matching 7 bases. The CDR3 totals 15 residues. Germline loops: CDR1 MNHEY, CDR2 SMNVEV (reference sequence). Germline trimming cut 3 bases from V and 3 bases from J; bases unmatched to any gene: 7. The chain's CDR3 is CASSFNRGRDTEAFF. The CDR3 coding sequence is TGTGCCAGCAGTTTTAACAGGGGCCGGGACACTGAAGCTTTCTTT.

The chain recombines TRBV2 with TRBJ2-1; D gene ambiguous. V was shortened by 7 bases and J by 3 bases, with 7 bases between the two germline ends. Germline V gene data show CDR1 as SNHLY and CDR2 as FYNNEI. The CDR3 totals 12 residues. The CDR3 DNA sequence: TGTGCCAGCAACTTTGGCTACAATGAGCAGTTCTTC. Its translation: CASNFGYNEQFF. Full variable domain (outside the CDR3, taken from reference TRBV2 and TRBJ2-1): EPEVTQTPSHQVTQMGQEVILRCVPISNHLYFYWYRQILGQKVEFLVSFYNNEISEKSEIFDDQFSVERPDGSNFTLKIRSTKLEDSAMYFCASNFGYNEQFFGPGTRLTVL.

The CDR3 loop is CASSTGADYNSPLHF. The CDR3 DNA reads TGTGCCAGCAGTACAGGGGCGGATTATAATTCACCCCTCCACTTT. This chain links TRBV28 with TRBJ1-6, with 7 bases matching TRBD1. The germline V gene encodes CDR1 MDHEN and CDR2 SYDVKM. J was trimmed by 4 bases and V by 5 bases; bases with no gene match: 5. This CDR3 is 15 amino acids long. The full variable domain, rest sourced from reference TRBV28 and TRBJ1-6, is DVKVTQSSRYLVKRTGEKVFLECVQDMDHENMFWYRQDPGLGLRLIYFSYDVKMKEKGDIPEGYSVSREKKERFSLILESASTNQTSMYLCASSTGADYNSPLHFGNGTRLTVT.

The rearrangement links TRBV7-2 to TRBJ2-1; 8 positions agree with TRBD2. Trimming removed 1 base from V and 2 bases from J; junction bases left unmatched: 4. Looked up from germline, CDR1 is SGHTA and CDR2 is FQGNSA. There are 16 residues in the CDR3. In DNA form, the CDR3 reads TGTGCCAGCAGCTTAGTTGGCGGGGGGACCTACAATGAGCAGTTCTTC. As protein: CASSLVGGGTYNEQFF.

The chain employs TRBV9 and TRBJ2-5; 8 bases are shared with TRBD2. Per germline, CDR1 SGDLS and CDR2 YYNGEE. The CDR3 contains 17 residues. V lost 4 bases to trimming and J lost 5 bases; unmatched junction nucleotides: 16. CDR3: CASSTTISVAGPETQYF. DNA for the CDR3: TGTGCCAGCAGCACGACCATCTCGGTAGCGGGGCCTGAGACCCAGTACTTC.

With regard to this clone: This same CDR3 is encoded by further DNA sequences in the sample. The rearrangement links TRBV28 to TRBJ1-2; the D gene is possibly TRBD1 (5 bases). In germline, CDR1 is MDHEN, CDR2 SYDVKM. The V gene lost 6 bases and the J gene lost 5 bases, with 16 bases spanning the gap. This CDR3 region has 14 residues. The CDR3 here is CASSAGTGPYGYTF. In nucleotides, the CDR3 is TGTGCCAGCAGCGCAGGTACAGGTCCTTATGGCTACACCTTC.

The chain carries TRBV19 and TRBJ2-7; TRBD2 might be the D (5 bases). The V end lost 3 bases, the J end lost 2 bases, and 17 bases lay between the germline ends. From germline, CDR1 is LNHDA and CDR2 SQIVND (reference sequence). This CDR3 spans 16 amino acids. The CDR3 sequence: CASSIDVAGATYEQYF. CDR3 bases: TGTGCCAGTAGTATTGATGTGGCGGGCGCCACCTACGAGCAGTACTTC.

The chain uses TRBV7-3 and TRBJ2-1; D not resolved. Germline assignment: CDR1 SGHTA and CDR2 FQGTGA. The CDR3 has 15 amino acids. Deletions cut 1 base from V and 1 base from J, with 8 bases between. The CDR3 region has the DNA TGTGCCAGCAGCTTAATCCCTAATTCCTACAATGAGCAGTTCTTC. This sequence encodes CASSLIPNSYNEQFF. Together with reference TRBV7-3 and TRBJ2-1, the CDR3 gives the full variable domain: GAGVSQTPSNKVTEKGKYVELRCDPISGHTALYWYRQSLGQGPEFLIYFQGTGAADDSGLPNDRFFAVRPEGSVSTLKIQRTERGDSAVYLCASSLIPNSYNEQFFGPGTRLTVL.

The gene calls are TRBV18 and TRBJ2-2; D unresolved. V was trimmed by 5 bases and J by 1 base, leaving 8 bases between them. The CDR3 runs to 14 residues. Germline V gives CDR1 KGHSH, CDR2 LQKENI. This chain's CDR3 is CASSTRQNTGELFF. CDR3 nucleotides: TGTGCCAGCTCAACGCGACAGAACACCGGGGAGCTGTTTTTT.

The V call is TRBV5-1, the J call TRBJ2-1; TRBD1 agrees at 9 bases. Germline trimming cut 3 bases from V and 8 bases from J; bases unmatched to any gene: 15. CDR3 length: 17 amino acids. Germline CDR1 SGHRS, CDR2 YFSETQ. In DNA, the CDR3 is TGCGCCAGCAGCTCGTCCGGGACAGGGCTACCCCCTTATGAGCAGTTCTTC. Its translation: CASSSSGTGLPPYEQFF.

The chain is built from TRBV30 and TRBJ2-7, with TRBD1 as a possible D gene (5 bases). Per germline, CDR1 GTSNPN and CDR2 SVGIG (reference sequence). The V and J ends lost 2 bases and 3 bases respectively, with 17 bases between them. CDR3 size: 15 residues. The CDR3, as DNA: TGTGCCTGGAGTAAAGGGGTCACCGACCTCTACGAGCAGTACTTC. It specifies CAWSKGVTDLYEQYF.

The chain carries TRBV5-4 and TRBJ2-7, with 7 bases matching TRBD2. V lost 3 bases and J lost 3; bases outside the gene matches: 3. The V gene's germline CDR1 is SGHNT and CDR2 YYREEE (reference sequence). The CDR3 loop spans 13 amino acids. The DNA for the CDR3 is TGTGCCAGCAGCTCGACGGGGGGCTACGAGCAGTACTTC. This codes for CASSSTGGYEQYF.

J is TRBJ1-1 and V is TRBV6-6; D gene unclear. This CDR3 comprises 13 residues. The V end lost 5 bases, the J end lost 5 bases, and 12 bases lay between the germline ends. CDR1 is MNHNY and CDR2 is SVGAGI in the germline V gene (reference sequence). This CDR3 is CASSLTAETEAFF. The CDR3 coding sequence is TGTGCCAGCAGTCTCACCGCGGAAACTGAAGCTTTCTTT.

V is TRBV19 and J is TRBJ1-2; D is unclear. The length of the CDR3 is 12 residues. Germline V gene sequence: CDR1 LNHDA, CDR2 SQIVND (reference sequence). V was cut by 3 bases and J by 8 bases, with 10 bases left in between. In DNA form, the CDR3 reads TGTGCCAGTAGTATGGTTTGGAGCGGCTACACCTTC. It specifies CASSMVWSGYTF.